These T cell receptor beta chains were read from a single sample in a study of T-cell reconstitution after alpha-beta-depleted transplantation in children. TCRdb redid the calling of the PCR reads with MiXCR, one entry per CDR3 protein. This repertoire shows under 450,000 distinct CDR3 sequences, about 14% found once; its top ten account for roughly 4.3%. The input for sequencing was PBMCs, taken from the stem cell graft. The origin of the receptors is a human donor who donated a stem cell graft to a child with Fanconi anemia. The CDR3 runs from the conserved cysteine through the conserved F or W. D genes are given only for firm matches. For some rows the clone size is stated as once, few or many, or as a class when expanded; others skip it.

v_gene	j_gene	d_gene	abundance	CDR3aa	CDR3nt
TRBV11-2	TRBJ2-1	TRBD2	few	CASSTRGALNEQFF	TGTGCCAGCAGCACGCGGGGGGCTCTCAATGAGCAGTTCTTC
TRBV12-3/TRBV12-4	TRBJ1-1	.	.	CASARAEEWNTEAFF	TGTGCCAGCGCCAGGGCTGAAGAATGGAACACTGAAGCTTTCTTT
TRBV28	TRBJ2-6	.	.	CASSFGQHVLTF	TGTGCCAGCAGTTTCGGCCAGCACGTCCTGACTTTC
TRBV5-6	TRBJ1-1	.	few	CASSGDTEAFF	TGTGCCAGCAGCGGAGACACTGAAGCTTTCTTT
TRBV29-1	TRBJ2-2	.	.	CSVGLPGNGELFF	TGCAGCGTAGGCTTACCAGGGAACGGGGAGCTGTTTTTT
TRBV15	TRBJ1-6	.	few	CATSRGASSPLHF	TGTGCCACCAGCAGAGGGGCGAGTTCACCCCTCCACTTT
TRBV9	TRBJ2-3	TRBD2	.	CASSAVGGSTDTQYF	TGTGCCAGCAGCGCCGTCGGGGGGTCCACAGATACGCAGTATTTT
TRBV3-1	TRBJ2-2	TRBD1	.	CASSDTGVNTGELFF	TGTGCCAGCAGCGACACAGGGGTGAATACCGGGGAGCTGTTTTTT
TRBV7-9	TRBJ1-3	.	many	CASSPPYRAGNTIYF	TGTGCCAGCAGCCCACCATACAGGGCTGGAAACACCATATATTTT
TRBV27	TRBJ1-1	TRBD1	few	CASSFLRTGVGTEAFF	TGTGCCAGCAGTTTCTTACGAACAGGGGTCGGCACTGAAGCTTTCTTT
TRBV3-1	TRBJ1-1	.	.	CASSQYTVMNTEAFF	TGTGCCAGCAGCCAGTATACAGTCATGAACACTGAAGCTTTCTTT
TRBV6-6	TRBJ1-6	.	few	CASSPGQIALHF	TGTGCCAGCAGCCCAGGACAAATAGCCCTCCACTTT
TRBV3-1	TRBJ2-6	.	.	CASCLSVPRISSGANVLTF	TGTGCCAGCTGTTTATCTGTCCCAAGGATCTCCTCTGGGGCCAACGTCCTGACTTTC
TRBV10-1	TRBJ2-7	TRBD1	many	CASSTGTAGYEQYF	TGCGCCAGCTCGACCGGGACAGCCGGATACGAGCAGTACTTC
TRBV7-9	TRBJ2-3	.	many	CASRPPLSTDTQYF	TGTGCCAGCAGACCACCCCTAAGCACAGATACGCAGTATTTT
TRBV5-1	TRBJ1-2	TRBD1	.	CASREGTGGGYTF	TGCGCCAGCCGGGAAGGGACAGGGGGCGGCTACACCTTC
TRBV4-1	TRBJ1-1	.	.	CASSPSTAMNTEAFF	TGCGCCAGCAGCCCTTCGACAGCTATGAACACTGAAGCTTTCTTT
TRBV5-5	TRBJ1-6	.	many	CASSIKSNSPLHF	TGTGCCAGCAGCATAAAGAGCAATTCACCCCTCCACTTT
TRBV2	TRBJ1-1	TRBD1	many	CASSGTGGPGTEAFF	TGTGCCAGCAGTGGGACAGGGGGGCCGGGTACTGAAGCTTTCTTT
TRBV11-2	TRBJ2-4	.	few	CASSSEGLAKNIQYF	TGTGCCAGCAGCTCGGAGGGTCTAGCCAAAAACATTCAGTACTTC
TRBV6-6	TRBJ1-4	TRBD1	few	CASSRQGNEKLFF	TGTGCCAGCAGTAGACAGGGGAATGAAAAACTGTTTTTT